The source of this T cell receptor beta chain is a study of control samples from healthy donors and cancer patients. Only in-frame clones appear in the TCRdb table, and some are missing; sequencing was by immunoSEQ multiplex PCR. The sample has about 160,000 clones, 70% to 90% seen once; the top ten hold around 13%. Trimming removed 3 bases from V and 7 bases from J, with 10 bases in between. Germline-derived CDR1 and CDR2 are SNHLY and FYNNEI. The CDR3 extends over 13 amino acids. This clonotype was sampled from a man aged 30-40 years in good health. Sequences were obtained from blood. The chain is built from TRBV2 and TRBJ1-3, with TRBD1 as a possible D gene (5 bases). CDR3 DNA sequence: TGTGCCAGCAGTGAGAGGGAGGGGAACACCATATATTTT. Amino acids: CASSEREGNTIYF.